This passage covers 16 T cell receptor beta chains from one sample sequenced in a study of cytomegalovirus exposure and HLA in healthy donors. In the PCR, 60 Vbeta and 13 Jbeta primers were used. Clones were read by immunoSEQ multiplex PCR, and TCRdb kept only the in-frame ones, dropping some. Here the sample spans some 200,000 clones, roughly 80% being singletons. The specimen was PBMCs. These receptor sequences come from a girl aged 10 to 17 in good health and CMV-seronegative.

This clone was observed once. The CDR3 region is CASSSSGSRGKLFF. CDR3 in DNA: TGTGCCAGCAGTTCGTCCGGGTCGCGGGGGAAACTGTTTTTT. The chain uses TRBV6-5 and TRBJ1-4, with a possible D match to TRBD1 (5 bases). The CDR3 spans 14 residues. The germline V gene encodes CDR1 MNHEY and CDR2 SVGAGI. Trimming removed 4 bases from V and 11 bases from J, with 17 bases in between.

The rearrangement links TRBV29-1 to TRBJ2-2; maybe TRBD1 (6 bases). Deletions cut 4 bases from V and 0 bases from J, with 12 bases between. This CDR3 has 15 residues. The germline V gene has CDR1 SQVTM and CDR2 ANQGSEA. CDR3 sequence: CSVGVWDTNTGELFF. CDR3 DNA: TGCAGCGTTGGTGTATGGGACACGAACACCGGGGAGCTGTTTTTT.

The J gene is TRBJ1-1, the V gene TRBV30, with a possible D match to TRBD1 (6 bases). Trimming stripped 2 bases from V and 1 base from J, with 8 bases between. CDR1 GTSNPN and CDR2 SVGIG come from the germline V gene (reference sequence). The CDR3 has 13 residues. The CDR3 DNA is TGTGCCTGGAGTAGGGACAAGAACACTGAAGCTTTCTTT. Protein product: CAWSRDKNTEAFF.

The chain employs TRBV28 and TRBJ2-7; 11 bases line up with TRBD2. With V trimmed by 6 bases and J by 0 bases, 10 bases remained unmatched. The CDR3 is 17 residues long. Germline V CDR1 and CDR2: MDHEN, SYDVKM. The CDR3 DNA reads TGTGCCAGCAGCCTCACTAGCGGGGGTTCCTCCTCCTACGAGCAGTACTTC. This codes for CASSLTSGGSSSYEQYF.

The chain has TRBV5-6 and TRBJ2-2; 11 bases line up with TRBD2. This CDR3 spans 16 amino acids. Unmatched junction bases numbered 4, after V lost 3 bases and J lost 3 bases. CDR1 is SGHDT and CDR2 is YYEEEE in the germline V gene. The CDR3 reads CASSSGTSGYTGELFF. The CDR3 DNA is TGTGCCAGCAGCTCCGGGACTAGCGGATACACCGGGGAGCTGTTTTTT.

The gene calls are TRBV7-9 and TRBJ2-7, with D tentatively TRBD2 (6 bases). V was clipped by 3 bases and J by 7 bases, with 16 bases between them. The CDR3 runs to 14 residues. Germline V gene sequence: CDR1 SEHNR, CDR2 FQNEAQ (reference sequence). The CDR3 coding sequence is TGTGCCAGCAGCTTGCAGGGAGGCGTTGGTGAGCAGTACTTC. Encoded protein: CASSLQGGVGEQYF.

The chain combines TRBV13 with TRBJ2-7, with TRBD1 matching over 8 bases. The CDR3 contains 14 residues. V dropped 5 bases and J dropped 3; count of bases not matched to a gene: 6. Germline V CDR1 and CDR2: PRHDT, FYEKMQ (reference sequence). In DNA, the CDR3 is TGTGCCAGCAGCCCGGACAGGGCCTACTACGAGCAGTACTTC. Amino acid sequence: CASSPDRAYYEQYF.

The chain recombines TRBV2 with TRBJ1-2, with 8 bases lining up with TRBD1. CDR3 length: 13 amino acids. Germline trimming cut 4 bases from V and 13 bases from J; bases unmatched to any gene: 11. Germline CDR1 and CDR2: SNHLY and FYNNEI. In DNA form, the CDR3 reads TGTGCCAGCAGTGGACAGGGGACCTTCAGGGGCACCTTC. It specifies CASSGQGTFRGTF.

The chain is built from TRBV7-9 and TRBJ2-5; the D gene is possibly TRBD1 (6 bases). The CDR3 runs to 17 residues. The V end lost 4 bases, the J end lost 2 bases, and 20 bases lay between the germline ends. Germline V CDR1 and CDR2: SEHNR, FQNEAQ (reference sequence). CDR3 in DNA: TGTGCCAGCAGCTATGGTGGGGGCAGGAGGAGTCAAGAGACCCAGTACTTC. It codes for CASSYGGGRRSQETQYF.

This chain joins TRBV11-2 and TRBJ2-1; 8 positions match TRBD2. V lost 2 bases, J lost 4 bases, and 7 bases stayed unmatched. The CDR3 contains 16 residues. CDR1 and CDR2 (germline): SGHAT, FQNNGV. The CDR3 region has the DNA TGTGCCAGCAGCTTAAAAGTGCGGGAGGAATACAATGAGCAGTTCTTC. It yields the protein CASSLKVREEYNEQFF.

Only one count was recorded for this clone. In DNA form, the CDR3 reads TGTGCCAGCAGTTCTTTCGGGACCTCGGAAGGGGGCTATGGCTACACCTTC. Residues: CASSSFGTSEGGYGYTF. The J gene is TRBJ1-2, the V gene TRBV28; D perhaps matches TRBD1 (6 bases). This CDR3 has 17 residues. CDR1 is MDHEN, CDR2 SYDVKM, per germline. The V end was cut by 4 bases, the J end by 4 bases, with 22 bases between.

The gene calls are TRBV2 and TRBJ1-3; 7 nucleotides match TRBD1. The CDR3 has 17 amino acids. Unmatched junction bases numbered 7, after V lost 0 bases and J lost 2 bases. The germline V gene has CDR1 SNHLY and CDR2 FYNNEI. This chain's CDR3 is CASSEAIRTGAGNTIYF. The CDR3 DNA reads TGTGCCAGCAGTGAAGCTATCAGAACAGGGGCTGGAAACACCATATATTTT.

CDR3 loop: CASSPATSFYNEQFF. CDR3 coding DNA: TGTGCCAGCTCACCAGCCACTAGTTTCTACAATGAGCAGTTCTTC. J is TRBJ2-1 and V is TRBV18, with TRBD2 as a possible D gene (5 bases). V shed 2 bases and J shed 3 bases, with 11 bases lying between them. Germline CDR1 is KGHSH and CDR2 is LQKENI. This CDR3 has 15 residues.

The chain carries TRBV5-6 and TRBJ2-5, with D uncertain. The CDR3 totals 11 residues. Trimming shortened V by 1 base and J by 5 bases, and 3 bases separated the two germline ends. Germline V gene lookup returns CDR1 SGHDT and CDR2 YYEEEE. CDR3 nucleotide sequence: TGTGCCAGCAGCTTGTCTGAGACCCAGTACTTC. Protein sequence: CASSLSETQYF.

The chain is built from TRBV5-4 and TRBJ1-2, with a weak D call TRBD1 (6 bases). In germline, CDR1 is SGHNT, CDR2 YYREEE (reference sequence). Trimming cost V 2 bases and J 4 bases, with 18 bases left between them. The CDR3 extends over 16 amino acids. Written as DNA, the CDR3 is TGTGCCAGCAGCTTTGGGTCCGGCAGGGGTCTCTATGGCTACACCTTC. Encoded protein: CASSFGSGRGLYGYTF.

The genes are TRBV6-5 and TRBJ1-1, with D hard to call. CDR1 is MNHEY and CDR2 is SVGAGI in the germline V gene. The CDR3 is 12 amino acids. V was shortened by 9 bases and J by 1 base, with 9 bases between the two germline ends. The CDR3 DNA reads TGTGCCAGGTTAGATCGGAACACTGAAGCTTTCTTT. It encodes CARLDRNTEAFF.